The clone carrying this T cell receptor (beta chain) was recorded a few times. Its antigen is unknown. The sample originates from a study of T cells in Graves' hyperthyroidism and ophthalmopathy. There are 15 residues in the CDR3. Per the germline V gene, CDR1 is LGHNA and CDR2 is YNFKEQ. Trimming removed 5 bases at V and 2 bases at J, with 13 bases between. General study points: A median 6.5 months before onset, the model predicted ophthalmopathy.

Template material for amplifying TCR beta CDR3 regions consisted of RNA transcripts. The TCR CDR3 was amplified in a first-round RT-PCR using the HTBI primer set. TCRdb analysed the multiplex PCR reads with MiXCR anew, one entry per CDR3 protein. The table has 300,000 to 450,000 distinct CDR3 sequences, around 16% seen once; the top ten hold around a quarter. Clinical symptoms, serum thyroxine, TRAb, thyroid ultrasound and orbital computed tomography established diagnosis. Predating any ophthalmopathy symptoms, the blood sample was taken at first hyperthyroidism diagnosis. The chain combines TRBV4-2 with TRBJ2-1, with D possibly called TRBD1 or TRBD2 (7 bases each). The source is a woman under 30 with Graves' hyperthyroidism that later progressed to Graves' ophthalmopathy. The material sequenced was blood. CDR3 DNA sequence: TGTGCCAGCAGCGCAGGGGGGGGAGCCTACAATGAGCAGTTCTTC. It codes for CASSAGGGAYNEQFF.